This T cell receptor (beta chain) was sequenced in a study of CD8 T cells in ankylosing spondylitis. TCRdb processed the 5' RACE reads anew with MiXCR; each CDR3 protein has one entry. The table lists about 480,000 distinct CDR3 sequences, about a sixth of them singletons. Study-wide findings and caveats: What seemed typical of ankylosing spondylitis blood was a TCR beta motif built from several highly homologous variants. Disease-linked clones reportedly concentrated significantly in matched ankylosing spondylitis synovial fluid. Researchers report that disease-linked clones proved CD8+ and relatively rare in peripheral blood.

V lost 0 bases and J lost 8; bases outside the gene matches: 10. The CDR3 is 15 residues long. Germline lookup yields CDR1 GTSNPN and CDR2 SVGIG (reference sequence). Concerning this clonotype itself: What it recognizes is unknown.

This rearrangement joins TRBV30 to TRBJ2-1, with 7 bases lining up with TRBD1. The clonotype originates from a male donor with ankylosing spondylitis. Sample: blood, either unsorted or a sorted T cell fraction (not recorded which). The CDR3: CAWSVKGARGDEQFF. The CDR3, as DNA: TGTGCCTGGAGTGTCAAGGGGGCACGAGGGGATGAGCAGTTCTTC.